Shown below are 4 T cell receptor beta chains from a single sample sequenced in a study of T cell changes during pregnancy in multiple sclerosis (dated by TCRdb to the late 2010s). Libraries were built with the immunoSEQ multiplex PCR assay. The table comes from immuneACCESS by way of TCRdb, which keeps in-frame sequences with V and J called. Part of the clones is missing from these tables; in studies checked, under half for an unresolved V gene and the rest for unknown reasons. The sample includes some 80,000 clones, with 94% observed a single time. In total, the top ten clones hold roughly 0.14% of the sample. Here the sequenced sample was CD4+ T cells from peripheral blood mononuclear cells, taken after pregnancy. The origin of the receptors is a female donor with multiple sclerosis, enrolled in a pregnancy study.

Only one count was recorded for this clone. The chain has TRBV6-4 and TRBJ2-1, with D possibly matching TRBD2 (5 bases). V was shortened by 5 bases and J by 2 bases, with 7 bases between the two germline ends. The CDR3 sequence is 13 residues long. Germline CDR1 is MRHNA and CDR2 is SNTAGT. CDR3 DNA: TGTGCCAGCAGTCGCGGGCCCTACAATGAGCAGTTCTTC. This codes for CASSRGPYNEQFF.

V usage is TRBV30 and J usage is TRBJ1-5; D not certain. CDR1 GTSNPN and CDR2 SVGIG come from the germline V gene (reference sequence). The CDR3 spans 13 residues. Between the trimmed V and J ends, which lost 0 bases and 7 bases, there was a span of 10 bases. The CDR3 DNA sequence: TGTGCCTGGAGTGTAGGGAGGGAACAGCCCCAGCATTTT. It codes for CAWSVGREQPQHF.

This clone was counted once. CDR3 protein: CASSALAGGRYEQYF. The CDR3 bases are TGTGCCAGCAGCGCTCTAGCGGGAGGCCGCTACGAGCAGTACTTC. The chain joins TRBV7-2 to TRBJ2-7, with TRBD2 matching 11 bases. Germline values: CDR1 SGHTA, CDR2 FQGNSA. The CDR3 sequence is 15 residues long. Trimming cost V 5 bases and J 3 bases; bases outside gene matches: 6.

The V and J genes are TRBV6-1 and TRBJ2-1; 9 nucleotides line up with TRBD1. The CDR3 is 21 residues long. The V and J ends lost 2 bases and 0 bases, in that order; junction bases with no gene match: 17. Germline CDR1 MNHNS, CDR2 SASEGT. The CDR3 loop is CASSERGGPTGGKNSYNEQFF. The CDR3 nucleotides are TGTGCCAGCAGTGAAAGGGGGGGCCCTACAGGGGGCAAAAACTCCTACAATGAGCAGTTCTTC.